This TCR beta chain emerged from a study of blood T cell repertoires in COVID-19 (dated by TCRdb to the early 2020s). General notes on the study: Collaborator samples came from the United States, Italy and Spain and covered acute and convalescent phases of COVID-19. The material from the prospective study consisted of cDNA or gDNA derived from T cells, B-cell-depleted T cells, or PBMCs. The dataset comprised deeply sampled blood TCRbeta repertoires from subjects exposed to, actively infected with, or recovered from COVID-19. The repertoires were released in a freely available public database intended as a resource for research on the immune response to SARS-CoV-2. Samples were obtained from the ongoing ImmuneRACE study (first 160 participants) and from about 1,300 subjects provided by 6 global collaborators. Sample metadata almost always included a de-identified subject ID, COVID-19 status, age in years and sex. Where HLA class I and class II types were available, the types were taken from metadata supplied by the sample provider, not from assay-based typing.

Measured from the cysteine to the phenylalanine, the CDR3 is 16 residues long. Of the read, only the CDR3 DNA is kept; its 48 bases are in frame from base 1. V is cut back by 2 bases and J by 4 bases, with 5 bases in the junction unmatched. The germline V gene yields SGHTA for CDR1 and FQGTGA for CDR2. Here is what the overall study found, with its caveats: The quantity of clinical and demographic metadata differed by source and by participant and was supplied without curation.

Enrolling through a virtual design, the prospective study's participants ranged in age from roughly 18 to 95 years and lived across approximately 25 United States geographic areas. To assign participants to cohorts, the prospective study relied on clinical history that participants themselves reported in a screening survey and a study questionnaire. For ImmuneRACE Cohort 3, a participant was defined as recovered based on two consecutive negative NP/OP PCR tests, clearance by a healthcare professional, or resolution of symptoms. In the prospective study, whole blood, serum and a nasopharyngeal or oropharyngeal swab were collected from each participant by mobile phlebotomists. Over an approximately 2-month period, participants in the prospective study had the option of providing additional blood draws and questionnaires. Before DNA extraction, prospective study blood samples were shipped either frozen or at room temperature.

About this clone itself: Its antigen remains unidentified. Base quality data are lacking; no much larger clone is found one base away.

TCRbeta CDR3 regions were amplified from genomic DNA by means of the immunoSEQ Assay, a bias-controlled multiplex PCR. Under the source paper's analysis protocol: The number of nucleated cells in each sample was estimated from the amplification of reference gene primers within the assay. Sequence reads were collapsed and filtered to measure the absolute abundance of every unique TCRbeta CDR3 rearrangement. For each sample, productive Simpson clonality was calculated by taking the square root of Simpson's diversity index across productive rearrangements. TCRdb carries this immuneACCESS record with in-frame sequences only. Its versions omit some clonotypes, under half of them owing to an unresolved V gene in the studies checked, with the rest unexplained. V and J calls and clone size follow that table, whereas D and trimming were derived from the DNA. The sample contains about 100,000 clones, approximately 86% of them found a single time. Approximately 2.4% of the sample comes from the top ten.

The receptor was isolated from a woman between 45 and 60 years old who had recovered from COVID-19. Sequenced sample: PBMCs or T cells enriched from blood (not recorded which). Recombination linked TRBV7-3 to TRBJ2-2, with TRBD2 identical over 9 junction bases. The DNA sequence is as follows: TGTGCCAGCAGCTTATATAGCGGGGGTGTCACCGGGGAGCTGTTTTTT. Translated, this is CASSLYSGGVTGELFF.